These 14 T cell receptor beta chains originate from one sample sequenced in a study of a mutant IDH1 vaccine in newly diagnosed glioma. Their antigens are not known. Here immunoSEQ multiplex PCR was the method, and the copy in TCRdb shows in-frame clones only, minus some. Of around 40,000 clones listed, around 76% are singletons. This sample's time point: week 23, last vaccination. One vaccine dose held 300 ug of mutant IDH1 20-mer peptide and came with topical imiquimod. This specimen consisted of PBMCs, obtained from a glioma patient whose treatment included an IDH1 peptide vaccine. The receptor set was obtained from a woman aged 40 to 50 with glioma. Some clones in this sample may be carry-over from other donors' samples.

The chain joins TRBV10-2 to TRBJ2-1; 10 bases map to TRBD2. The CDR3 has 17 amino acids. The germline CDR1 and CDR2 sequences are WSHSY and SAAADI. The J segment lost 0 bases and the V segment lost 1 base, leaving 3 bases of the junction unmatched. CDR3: CASSELTSGFSYNEQFF. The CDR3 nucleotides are TGCGCCAGCAGTGAGTTGACTAGCGGGTTCTCCTACAATGAGCAGTTCTTC.

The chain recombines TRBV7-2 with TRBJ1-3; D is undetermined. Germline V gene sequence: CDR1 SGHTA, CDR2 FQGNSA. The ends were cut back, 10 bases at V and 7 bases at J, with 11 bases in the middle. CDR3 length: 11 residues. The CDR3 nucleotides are TGTGCCACCACGCAGTTCAACACCATATATTTT. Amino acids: CATTQFNTIYF.

The CDR3 loop reads CASSHDVSYEQYF. CDR3 nucleotide sequence: TGCGCCAGCAGCCACGATGTCTCCTACGAGCAGTACTTC. The chain recombines TRBV4-3 with TRBJ2-7; D remains ambiguous. Per germline, CDR1 LGHNA and CDR2 YSLEER. The CDR3 extends over 13 amino acids. Deletions cut 3 bases from V and 0 bases from J, with 6 bases between.

CDR3 sequence (DNA): TGCGCCAGCAGCCAAGCATATGTGACGGGAGGTATTTATGAGCAGTTCTTC. Encoded protein: CASSQAYVTGGIYEQFF. The gene calls are TRBV4-3 and TRBJ2-1, with TRBD2 matching 7 bases. Germline V gives CDR1 LGHNA, CDR2 YSLEER. The trim removed 1 base at V and 8 bases at J, leaving 14 bases unmatched. The CDR3 contains 17 residues.

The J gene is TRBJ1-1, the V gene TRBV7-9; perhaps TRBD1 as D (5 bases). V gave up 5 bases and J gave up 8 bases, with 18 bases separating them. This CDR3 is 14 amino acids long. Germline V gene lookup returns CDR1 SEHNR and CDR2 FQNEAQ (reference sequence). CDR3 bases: TGTGCCAGCAGCGCATCCCCGAGGGGCGGGGAAGCTTTCTTT. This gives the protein CASSASPRGGEAFF.

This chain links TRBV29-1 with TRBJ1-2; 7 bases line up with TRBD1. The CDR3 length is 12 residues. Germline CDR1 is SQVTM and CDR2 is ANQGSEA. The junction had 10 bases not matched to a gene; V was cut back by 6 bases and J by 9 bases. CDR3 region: CSVFRQGTSYTF. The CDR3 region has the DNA TGCAGCGTCTTCCGACAGGGAACGAGCTACACCTTC. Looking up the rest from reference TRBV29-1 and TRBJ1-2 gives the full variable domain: SAVISQKPSRDICQRGTSLTIQCQVDSQVTMMFWYRQQPGQSLTLIATANQGSEATYESGFVIDKFPISRPNLTFSTLTVSNMSPEDSSIYLCSVFRQGTSYTFGSGTRLTVV.

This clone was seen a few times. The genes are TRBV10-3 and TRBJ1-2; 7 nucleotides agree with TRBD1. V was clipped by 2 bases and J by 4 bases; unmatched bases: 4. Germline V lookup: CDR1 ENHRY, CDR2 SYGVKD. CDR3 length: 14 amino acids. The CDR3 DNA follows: TGTGCCATCAGTGAGACAGGGGACCTCTATGGCTACACCTTC. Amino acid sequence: CAISETGDLYGYTF.

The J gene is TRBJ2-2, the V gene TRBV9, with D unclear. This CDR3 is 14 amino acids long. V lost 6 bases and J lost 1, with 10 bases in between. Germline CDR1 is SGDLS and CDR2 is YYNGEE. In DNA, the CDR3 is TGTGCCAGCACGCCCTTTGAGAACACCGGGGAGCTGTTTTTT. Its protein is CASTPFENTGELFF.

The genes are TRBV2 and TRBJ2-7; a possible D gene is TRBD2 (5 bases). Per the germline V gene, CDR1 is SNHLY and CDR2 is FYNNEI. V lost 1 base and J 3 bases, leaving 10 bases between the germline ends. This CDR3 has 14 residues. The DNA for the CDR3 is TGTGCCAGCAGTGAAGGGACGGGGAGCTACGAGCAGTACTTC. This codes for CASSEGTGSYEQYF.

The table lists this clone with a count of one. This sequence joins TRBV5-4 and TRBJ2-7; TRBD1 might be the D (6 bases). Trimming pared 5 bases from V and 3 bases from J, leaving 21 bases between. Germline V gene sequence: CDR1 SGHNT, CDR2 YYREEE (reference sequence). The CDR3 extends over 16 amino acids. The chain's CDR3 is CASRPGGPEGGYEQYF. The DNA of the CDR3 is TGTGCCAGCAGACCTGGGGGCCCCGAAGGGGGCTACGAGCAGTACTTC.

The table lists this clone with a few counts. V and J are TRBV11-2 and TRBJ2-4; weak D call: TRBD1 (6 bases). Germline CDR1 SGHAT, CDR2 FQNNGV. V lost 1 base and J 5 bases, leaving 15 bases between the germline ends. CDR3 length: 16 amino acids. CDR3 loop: CASSLGQRTAENIQYF. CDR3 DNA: TGTGCCAGCAGCTTAGGACAAAGGACAGCTGAAAACATTCAGTACTTC.

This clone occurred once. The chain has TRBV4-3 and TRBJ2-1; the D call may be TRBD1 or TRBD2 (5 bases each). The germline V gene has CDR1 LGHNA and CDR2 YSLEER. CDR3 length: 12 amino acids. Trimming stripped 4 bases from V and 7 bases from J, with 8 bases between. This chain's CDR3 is CASSRDGNEQFF. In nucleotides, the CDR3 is TGCGCCAGCAGCCGGGACGGTAATGAGCAGTTCTTC.

CDR3 nucleotide sequence: TGTGCCAGCAGCTTAATAGTAGGAGCGCACCGTACCTACGAGCAGTACTTC. Translating gives CASSLIVGAHRTYEQYF. V gene TRBV7-9 combines with J gene TRBJ2-7; D gene ambiguous. V lost 2 bases and J lost 2, with 19 bases in between. CDR1 and CDR2 (germline): SEHNR, FQNEAQ (reference sequence). The CDR3 has 17 amino acids.

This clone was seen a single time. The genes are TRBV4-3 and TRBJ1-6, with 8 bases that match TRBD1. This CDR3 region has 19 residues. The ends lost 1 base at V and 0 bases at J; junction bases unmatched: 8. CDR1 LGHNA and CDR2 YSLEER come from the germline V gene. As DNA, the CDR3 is TGCGCCAGCAGCCAAGTGGGGACAGGTGAGAGCTCCTATAATTCACCCCTCCACTTT. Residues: CASSQVGTGESSYNSPLHF.